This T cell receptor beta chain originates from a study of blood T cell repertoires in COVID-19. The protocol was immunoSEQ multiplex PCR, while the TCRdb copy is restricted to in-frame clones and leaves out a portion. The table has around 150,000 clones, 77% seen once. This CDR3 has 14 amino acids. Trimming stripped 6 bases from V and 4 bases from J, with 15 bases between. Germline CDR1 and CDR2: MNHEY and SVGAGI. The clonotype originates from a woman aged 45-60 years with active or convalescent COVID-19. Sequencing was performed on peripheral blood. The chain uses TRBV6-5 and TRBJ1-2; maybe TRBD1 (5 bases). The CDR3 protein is CASRLDGRAYGYTF. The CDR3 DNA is TGTGCCAGCAGATTAGACGGCAGGGCCTATGGCTACACCTTC.